Included here is one T cell receptor (beta chain) sequence, with context. The antigen remains undetermined. Generated by immunoSEQ multiplex PCR, the TCRdb table keeps only in-frame clones and is missing some. The sample contains about 130,000 clones, approximately 95% of which appear only once. CDR1 and CDR2 from the germline V gene are MGHRA and YSYEKL. CDR3 length: 19 amino acids. V was clipped by 2 bases and J by 3 bases; unmatched bases: 18. The data were taken from a study of cytomegalovirus exposure and HLA in healthy donors. Study conclusions and caveats: Researchers catalogued 160 or so TCR beta chains as cytomegalovirus-associated. CMV antigen specificity was confirmed in vitro for three CMV-associated chains.

The TCR sequence derives from a young man in good health and CMV-seronegative. Specimen: PBMCs. This chain joins TRBV4-1 and TRBJ2-7; 8 bases are a match to TRBD2. CDR3: CASSQSLNRGGTRFYEQYF. CDR3 DNA sequence: TGCGCCAGCAGCCAATCATTGAATCGGGGCGGGACTAGGTTCTACGAGCAGTACTTC.